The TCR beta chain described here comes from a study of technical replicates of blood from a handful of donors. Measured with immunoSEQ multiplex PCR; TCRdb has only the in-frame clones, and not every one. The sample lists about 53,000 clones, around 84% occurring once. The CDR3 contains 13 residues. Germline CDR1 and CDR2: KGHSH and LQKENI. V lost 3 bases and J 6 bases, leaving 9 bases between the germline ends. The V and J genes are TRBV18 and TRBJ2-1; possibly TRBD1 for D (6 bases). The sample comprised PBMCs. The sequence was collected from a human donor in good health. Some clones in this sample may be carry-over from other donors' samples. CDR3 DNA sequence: TGTGCCAGCTCACCGGGCAGGGGCAATGAGCAGTTCTTC. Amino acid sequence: CASSPGRGNEQFF.